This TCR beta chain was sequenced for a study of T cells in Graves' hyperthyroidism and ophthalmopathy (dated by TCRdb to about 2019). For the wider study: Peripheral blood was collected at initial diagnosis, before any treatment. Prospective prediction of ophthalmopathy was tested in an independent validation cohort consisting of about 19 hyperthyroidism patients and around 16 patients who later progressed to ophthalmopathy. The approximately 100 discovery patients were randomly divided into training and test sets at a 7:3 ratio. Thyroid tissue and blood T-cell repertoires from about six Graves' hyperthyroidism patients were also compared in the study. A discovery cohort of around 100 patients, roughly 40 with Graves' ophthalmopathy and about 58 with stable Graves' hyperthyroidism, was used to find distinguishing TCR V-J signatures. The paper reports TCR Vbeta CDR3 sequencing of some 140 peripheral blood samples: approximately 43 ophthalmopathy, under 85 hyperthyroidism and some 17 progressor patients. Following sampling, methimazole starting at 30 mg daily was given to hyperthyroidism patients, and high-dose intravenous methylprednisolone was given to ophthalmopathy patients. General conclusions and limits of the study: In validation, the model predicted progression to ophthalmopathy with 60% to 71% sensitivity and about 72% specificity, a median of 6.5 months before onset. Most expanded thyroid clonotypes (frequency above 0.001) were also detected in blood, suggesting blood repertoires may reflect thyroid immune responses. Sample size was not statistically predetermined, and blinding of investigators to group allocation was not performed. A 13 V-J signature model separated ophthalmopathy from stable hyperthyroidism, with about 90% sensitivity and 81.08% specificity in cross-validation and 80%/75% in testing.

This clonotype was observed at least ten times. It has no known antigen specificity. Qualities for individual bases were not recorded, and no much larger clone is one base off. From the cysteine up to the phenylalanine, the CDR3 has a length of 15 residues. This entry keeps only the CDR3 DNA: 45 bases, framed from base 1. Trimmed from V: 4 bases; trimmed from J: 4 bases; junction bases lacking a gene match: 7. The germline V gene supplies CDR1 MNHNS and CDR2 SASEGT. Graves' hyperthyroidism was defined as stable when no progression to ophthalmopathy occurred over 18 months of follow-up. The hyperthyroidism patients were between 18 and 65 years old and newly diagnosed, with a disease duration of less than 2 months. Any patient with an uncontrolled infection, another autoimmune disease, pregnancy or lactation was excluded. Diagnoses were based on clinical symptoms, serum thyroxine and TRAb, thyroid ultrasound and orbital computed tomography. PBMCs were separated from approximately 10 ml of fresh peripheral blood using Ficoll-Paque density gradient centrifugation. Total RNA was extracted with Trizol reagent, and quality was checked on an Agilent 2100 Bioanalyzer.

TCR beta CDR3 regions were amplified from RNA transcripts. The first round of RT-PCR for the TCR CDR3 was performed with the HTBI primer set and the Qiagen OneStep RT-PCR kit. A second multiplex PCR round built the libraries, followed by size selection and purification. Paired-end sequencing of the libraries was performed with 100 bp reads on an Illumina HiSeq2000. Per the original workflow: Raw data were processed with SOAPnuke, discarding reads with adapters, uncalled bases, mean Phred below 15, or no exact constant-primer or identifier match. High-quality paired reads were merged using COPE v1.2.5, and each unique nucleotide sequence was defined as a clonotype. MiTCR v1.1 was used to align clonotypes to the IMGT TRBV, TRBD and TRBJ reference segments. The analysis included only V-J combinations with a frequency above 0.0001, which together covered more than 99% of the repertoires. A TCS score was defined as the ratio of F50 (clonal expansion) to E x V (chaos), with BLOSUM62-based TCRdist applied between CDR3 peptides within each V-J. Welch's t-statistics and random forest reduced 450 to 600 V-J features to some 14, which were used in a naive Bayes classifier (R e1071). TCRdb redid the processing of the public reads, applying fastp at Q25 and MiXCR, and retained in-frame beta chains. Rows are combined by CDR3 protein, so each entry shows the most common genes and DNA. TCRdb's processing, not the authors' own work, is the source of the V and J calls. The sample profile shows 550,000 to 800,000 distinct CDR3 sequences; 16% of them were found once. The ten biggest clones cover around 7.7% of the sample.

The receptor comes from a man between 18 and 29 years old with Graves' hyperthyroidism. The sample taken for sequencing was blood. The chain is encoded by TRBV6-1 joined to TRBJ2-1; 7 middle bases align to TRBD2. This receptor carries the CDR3 CASSAIAGKYNEQFF. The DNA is TGTGCCAGCAGTGCTATAGCGGGCAAATACAATGAGCAGTTCTTC.